A selection of T cell receptor beta chains follows, all from one sample in a study of vaccination and CD4 T cells after COVID-19. TCRdb fed the PCR reads into MiXCR, producing one record per CDR3 protein. The table has about 14,000 distinct CDR3 sequences, about two fifths seen once; the top ten hold roughly a tenth. Their target antigens are unknown. Sample: CD4+ T cells from blood, cultured in vitro, taken after SARS-CoV-2 vaccination. Source of these receptors: a human donor who had recovered from COVID-19. Both conserved end residues are trimmed from each CDR3. A D gene is named only where the DNA matches it firmly.

v_gene	j_gene	len	d_gene	CDR3aa
TRBV5-1	TRBJ1-2	13	NA	ASSSGGASNYGYT
TRBV7-2	TRBJ2-5	11	NA	ASSLVLAETQY
TRBV14	TRBJ1-2	10	NA	ASSRGNYGYT
TRBV12-3/TRBV12-4	TRBJ1-2	11	NA	ASSLGQRYGYT
TRBV19	TRBJ2-3	9	NA	ASSIKDTQY
TRBV20-1	TRBJ1-2	10	NA	SASGGNYGYT
TRBV5-1	TRBJ1-1	11	NA	ASSLSPNAEAF
TRBV7-9	TRBJ1-3	12	NA	ASSHRGPRDTIY
TRBV7-7	TRBJ2-5	13	NA	ASSIRLGDGETQY
TRBV7-3	TRBJ2-2	12	NA	ASSPQGGTGELF
TRBV15	TRBJ1-2	10	NA	ATSPLGVGYT
TRBV27	TRBJ2-7	13	TRBD2	ASSSPSGLVWEQY
TRBV14	TRBJ2-1	12	NA	ASSLRTNYNEQF
TRBV25-1	TRBJ2-6	16	NA	ASSGWTASFSGANVLT
TRBV20-1	TRBJ1-5	12	TRBD1	SARETGWGQPQH
TRBV7-3	TRBJ2-1	15	NA	ASSLTSDRGGGGEQF
TRBV6-1	TRBJ2-3	13	TRBD2	ASGRGGQSTDTQY
TRBV6-2/TRBV6-3	TRBJ1-6	16	TRBD1	ASSYLPGQGRVNSPLH
TRBV7-2	TRBJ1-1	10	NA	ASSLGVGEAF
TRBV6-2/TRBV6-3	TRBJ2-7	13	TRBD2	ASSHHIAGTYEQY
TRBV20-1	TRBJ1-1	13	TRBD1	SARDDRGTNTEAF
TRBV29-1	NA	11	TRBD2	SVAPSGSYEQY
TRBV7-9	TRBJ1-2	12	NA	ASSSNRFPRGYT
TRBV4-3	TRBJ1-4	11	NA	ASSLGLNEKLF
TRBV12-3/TRBV12-4	TRBJ1-1	12	NA	ASSFGGLNTEAF
TRBV7-2	TRBJ2-5	13	TRBD2	ASSLSTSGTKTQY
TRBV24-1	TRBJ2-5	12	NA	ATSDPGPQETQY
TRBV7-2	TRBJ1-2	13	NA	ASSLDRQRIYGYT
TRBV2	TRBJ2-3	12	NA	ASRVGGIADTQY
TRBV7-2	TRBJ1-1	12	NA	ASSLSQGTFSAF
TRBV6-2/TRBV6-3	TRBJ1-6	12	NA	ASSLPTYNSPLH
TRBV6-2/TRBV6-3	TRBJ1-1	11	NA	ASIRLMNTEAF
TRBV6-2/TRBV6-3	TRBJ1-5	14	NA	ASSYFTDLVASPQH
TRBV9	TRBJ1-1	13	TRBD1	ASSPRQGRGTEAF
TRBV27	TRBJ1-2	13	TRBD1	ASRITGQGINGYT